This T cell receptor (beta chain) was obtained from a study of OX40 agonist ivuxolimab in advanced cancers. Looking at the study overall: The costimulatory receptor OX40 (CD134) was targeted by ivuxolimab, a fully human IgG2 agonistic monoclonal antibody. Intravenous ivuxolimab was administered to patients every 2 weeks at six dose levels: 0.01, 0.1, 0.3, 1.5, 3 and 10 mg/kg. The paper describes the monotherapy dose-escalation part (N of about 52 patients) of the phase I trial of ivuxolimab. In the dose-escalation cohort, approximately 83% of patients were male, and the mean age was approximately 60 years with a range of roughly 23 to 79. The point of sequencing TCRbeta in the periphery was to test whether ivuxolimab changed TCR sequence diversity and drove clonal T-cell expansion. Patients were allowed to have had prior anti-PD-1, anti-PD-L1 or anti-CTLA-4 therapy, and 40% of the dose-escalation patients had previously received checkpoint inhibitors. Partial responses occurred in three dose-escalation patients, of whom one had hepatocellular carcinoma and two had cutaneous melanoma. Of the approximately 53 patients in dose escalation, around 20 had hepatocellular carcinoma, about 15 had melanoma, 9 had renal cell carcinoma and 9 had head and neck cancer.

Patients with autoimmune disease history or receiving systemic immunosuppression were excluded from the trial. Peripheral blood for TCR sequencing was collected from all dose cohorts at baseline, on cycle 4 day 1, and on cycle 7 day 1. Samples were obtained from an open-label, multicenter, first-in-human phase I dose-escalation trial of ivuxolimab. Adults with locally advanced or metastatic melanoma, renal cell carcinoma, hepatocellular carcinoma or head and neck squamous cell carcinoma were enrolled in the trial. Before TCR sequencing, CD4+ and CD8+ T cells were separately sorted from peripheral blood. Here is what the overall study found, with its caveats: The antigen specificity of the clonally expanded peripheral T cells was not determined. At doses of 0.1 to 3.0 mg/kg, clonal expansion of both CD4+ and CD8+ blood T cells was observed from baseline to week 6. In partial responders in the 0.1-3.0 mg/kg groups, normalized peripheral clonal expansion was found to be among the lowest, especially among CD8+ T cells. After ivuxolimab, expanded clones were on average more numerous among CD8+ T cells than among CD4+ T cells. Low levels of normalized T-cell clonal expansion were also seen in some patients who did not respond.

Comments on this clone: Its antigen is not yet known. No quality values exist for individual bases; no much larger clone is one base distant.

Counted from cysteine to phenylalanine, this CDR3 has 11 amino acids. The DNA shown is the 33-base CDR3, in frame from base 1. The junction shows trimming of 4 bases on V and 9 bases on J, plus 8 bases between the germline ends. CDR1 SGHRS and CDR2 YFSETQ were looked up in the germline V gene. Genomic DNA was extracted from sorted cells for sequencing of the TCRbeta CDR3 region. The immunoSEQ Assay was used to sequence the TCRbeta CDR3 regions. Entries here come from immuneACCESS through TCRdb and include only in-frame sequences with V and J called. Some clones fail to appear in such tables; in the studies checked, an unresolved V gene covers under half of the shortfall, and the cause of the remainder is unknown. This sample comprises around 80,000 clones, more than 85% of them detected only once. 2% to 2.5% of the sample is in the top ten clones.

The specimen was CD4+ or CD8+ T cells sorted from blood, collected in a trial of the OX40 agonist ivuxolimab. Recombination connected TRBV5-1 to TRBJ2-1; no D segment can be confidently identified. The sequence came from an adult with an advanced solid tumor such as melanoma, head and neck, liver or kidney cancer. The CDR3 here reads CASSRDSEQFF. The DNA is TGCGCCAGCAGCCGCGACTCTGAGCAGTTCTTC. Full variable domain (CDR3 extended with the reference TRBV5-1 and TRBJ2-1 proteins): KAGVTQTPRYLIKTRGQQVTLSCSPISGHRSVSWYQQTPGQGLQFLFEYFSETQRNKGNFPGRFSGRQFSNSRSEMNVSTLELGDSALYLCASSRDSEQFFGPGTRLTVL.